This T cell receptor (beta chain) is drawn from a study of lymphopenia after photon versus proton radiotherapy. The study's findings and limits: A bigger post-nadir fall in TCR diversity correlated inversely with survival time in deceased patients. Survival link was tested only in deceased patients; proton benefit remains a possibility. Relative stability marked proton patients; photon patients lost diversity and naive cells.

This clone came up once. Its antigen is undetermined. Germline CDR1 and CDR2: MNHEY and SVGAGI. The CDR3 totals 15 residues. V shed 6 bases and J shed 11 bases, with 24 bases lying between them. Only in-frame clones appear in the TCRdb table, and some are missing; sequencing was by immunoSEQ multiplex PCR. The sample has around 7,300 clones, approximately 93% seen once. This sample comprised peripheral blood, obtained from a patient treated with photon-based radiotherapy. The origin of this receptor is a woman in her forties or fifties with cholangiocarcinoma. The chain combines TRBV6-5 with TRBJ2-3, with D possibly called TRBD1 or TRBD2 (5 bases each). Here the CDR3 reads CASSPLGARVLGQYF. The CDR3 DNA is TGTGCCAGCAGCCCTCTCGGGGCTCGCGTCTTGGGGCAGTATTTT.